This TCR beta chain was sequenced in a study of T-cell reconstitution after alpha-beta-depleted transplantation in children. This clonotype was counted many times. Preparation of the TCRbeta library used unique molecular identifiers. TCRdb analysed the PCR reads with MiXCR anew, one entry per CDR3 protein. Of a few hundred thousand distinct CDR3 sequences listed, approximately 9.8% are singletons. The germline CDR1 and CDR2 sequences are SGHRS and YFSETQ. The CDR3 spans 14 residues. Trimming pared 2 bases from V and 4 bases from J, leaving 12 bases between. This sequence joins TRBV5-1 and TRBJ2-5; no definite D call. The receptor was derived from a human donor who donated a stem cell graft to a child with SCID. The sample in question was PBMCs from the stem cell graft donor, obtained from the stem cell graft. The CDR3 DNA reads as TGCGCCAGCAGCTTAATTTCCTGGAGAGAGACCCAGTACTTC. This codes for CASSLISWRETQYF.